These T cell receptor beta chains were read from a single sample in a study of blood T cell repertoires in COVID-19. Generated by immunoSEQ multiplex PCR, the TCRdb table keeps only in-frame clones and is missing some. Of 93,000 or so clones in the sample, over 65% were seen once. Input material: peripheral blood. Receptors were obtained from a human donor in a cohort sampled during active COVID-19. The CDR3 runs from the conserved cysteine through the conserved F or W. A D gene is named only where the DNA matches it firmly. Some rows have no size entry. The others give once, few or many, or a class for an expanded clone.

j_call: TRBJ2-1; v_call: TRBV4-2; d_call: TRBD2; clone_size: -; cdr3_aa: CASSQDLASGAYNEQFF; cdr3_nt: TGTGCCAGCAGCCAAGATTTGGCTAGCGGGGCTTACAATGAGCAGTTCTTC
j_call: TRBJ2-1; v_call: TRBV2; d_call: TRBD2; clone_size: -; cdr3_aa: CASRPLAGGNYEQFF; cdr3_nt: TGTGCCAGCAGACCTCTGGCGGGGGGCAATTATGAGCAGTTCTTC
j_call: TRBJ2-3; v_call: TRBV2; d_call: TRBD1; clone_size: -; cdr3_aa: CASNLRTGGTDTQYF; cdr3_nt: TGTGCCAGCAACCTTCGGACAGGGGGGACAGATACGCAGTATTTT
j_call: TRBJ2-7; v_call: TRBV20-1; d_call: -; clone_size: -; cdr3_aa: CSARLGAEQYF; cdr3_nt: TGCAGTGCTAGATTAGGGGCCGAGCAGTACTTC
j_call: TRBJ1-2; v_call: TRBV3-1/TRBV3-2; d_call: -; clone_size: -; cdr3_aa: CASSTSAGGYTF; cdr3_nt: TGTGCCAGCAGCACCTCGGCGGGAGGCTACACCTTC
j_call: TRBJ1-5; v_call: TRBV4-1; d_call: TRBD1; clone_size: -; cdr3_aa: CASSAGTGGQPQHF; cdr3_nt: TGCGCCAGCAGCGCCGGGACAGGTGGTCAGCCCCAGCATTTT
j_call: TRBJ2-1; v_call: TRBV7-9; d_call: TRBD1; clone_size: -; cdr3_aa: CASSLGTGWINEQFF; cdr3_nt: TGTGCCAGCAGCTTAGGGACAGGGTGGATCAATGAGCAGTTCTTC
j_call: TRBJ2-7; v_call: TRBV5-1; d_call: -; clone_size: -; cdr3_aa: CASRLNPSGTEQYF; cdr3_nt: TGCGCCAGCAGGCTAAACCCCAGCGGTACCGAGCAGTACTTC
j_call: TRBJ1-3; v_call: TRBV29-1; d_call: -; clone_size: -; cdr3_aa: CSAAGGSSGNTIYF; cdr3_nt: TGCAGCGCGGCCGGCGGGAGCTCTGGAAACACCATATATTTT
j_call: TRBJ1-5; v_call: TRBV5-8; d_call: TRBD1; clone_size: -; cdr3_aa: CASSKQGQRNQPQHF; cdr3_nt: TGTGCCAGCAGTAAACAGGGGCAGAGGAATCAGCCCCAGCATTTT
j_call: TRBJ2-1; v_call: TRBV10-3; d_call: TRBD1; clone_size: -; cdr3_aa: CAISGSGTGNVNEQFF; cdr3_nt: TGTGCCATCAGTGGTTCAGGGACAGGGAATGTAAATGAGCAGTTCTTC
j_call: TRBJ1-2; v_call: TRBV7-9; d_call: TRBD1; clone_size: -; cdr3_aa: CASSLIGTGYGYTF; cdr3_nt: TGTGCCAGCAGCTTAATCGGGACAGGTTATGGCTACACCTTC
j_call: TRBJ2-7; v_call: TRBV7-2; d_call: -; clone_size: -; cdr3_aa: CASSLVPLNSYEQYF; cdr3_nt: TGTGCCAGCAGCTTAGTTCCCCTAAACTCCTACGAGCAGTACTTC
j_call: TRBJ1-1; v_call: TRBV5-1; d_call: TRBD1; clone_size: -; cdr3_aa: CASSWTGGRNTEAFF; cdr3_nt: TGCGCCAGCAGCTGGACAGGGGGCAGGAACACTGAAGCTTTCTTT
j_call: TRBJ2-5; v_call: TRBV7-2; d_call: TRBD2; clone_size: -; cdr3_aa: CASSFGGGEETQYF; cdr3_nt: TGTGCCAGCAGCTTCGGCGGGGGGGAAGAGACCCAGTACTTC
j_call: TRBJ1-6; v_call: TRBV10-3; d_call: -; clone_size: -; cdr3_aa: CAISQGVRVDNSPLHF; cdr3_nt: TGTGCCATCAGCCAGGGTGTACGTGTTGATAATTCACCCCTCCACTTT
j_call: TRBJ1-2; v_call: TRBV18; d_call: -; clone_size: -; cdr3_aa: CASSLRVSFYGYTF; cdr3_nt: TGTGCCAGCTCACTGAGGGTTAGCTTTTATGGCTACACCTTC
j_call: TRBJ1-1; v_call: TRBV7-9; d_call: -; clone_size: once; cdr3_aa: CASSIGLTWGDTEAFF; cdr3_nt: TGTGCCAGCAGCATAGGCCTAACTTGGGGGGACACTGAAGCTTTCTTT
j_call: TRBJ1-1; v_call: TRBV19; d_call: TRBD1; clone_size: -; cdr3_aa: CASIFTGGRAEAFF; cdr3_nt: TGTGCCAGTATTTTTACAGGGGGCCGAGCTGAAGCTTTCTTT
j_call: TRBJ2-1; v_call: TRBV29-1; d_call: TRBD1; clone_size: -; cdr3_aa: CSVDRGLTNEQFF; cdr3_nt: TGCAGCGTAGACAGGGGTTTAACCAATGAGCAGTTCTTC